The 10 T cell receptor beta chains listed next were all sequenced from one sample in a study of tumor and adjacent non-tumor tissue in lung cancer. Three rounds of nested PCR, following a modified ARM-PCR protocol, produced the TCRbeta library. TCRdb recomputed calls from the multiplex PCR reads with MiXCR, one row per CDR3 protein. The table has 60,000 to 85,000 distinct CDR3 sequences, around 82% seen once. This sample's RNA came from whole unsorted tissue. Distant lung tissue was collected more than 3 cm away from the tumor edge. The sample taken for sequencing was distant non-tumor lung tissue. These receptors all come from a man aged 55 to 70 with non-small cell lung cancer.

The V gene is TRBV4-1, the J gene TRBJ2-1; D remains ambiguous. The CDR3 extends over 12 amino acids. The germline V gene has CDR1 MGHRA and CDR2 YSYEKL. This CDR3 is CVSSQGYNEQFF. CDR3 in DNA: TGCGTCAGTAGCCAAGGATACAATGAGCAGTTCTTC.

The rearrangement links TRBV28 to TRBJ2-4, with D perhaps matching TRBD2 (6 bases). From germline, CDR1 is MDHEN and CDR2 SYDVKM. The CDR3 has 14 residues. V lost 5 bases and J lost 15, with 23 bases in between. The CDR3 protein is CASSHSGAKNTRYF. The CDR3 nucleotides are TGTGCCAGCAGTCATAGCGGAGCCAAAAACACTCGGTACTTC.

Remarks on this clonotype: A much larger clone differs from this one at a single base, so this may be a read error. The chain has TRBV28 and TRBJ1-2, with 9 bases fitting TRBD1. V gave up 11 bases and J gave up 4 bases; unmatched junction bases: 11. The CDR3 is 14 amino acids. Germline CDR1 reads MDHEN; CDR2 reads SYDVKM. The CDR3 spells CAGRPDRGFYGYTF. CDR3 nucleotide sequence: TGTGCCGGCCGACCGGACAGGGGTTTCTATGGCTACACCTTC.

The chain uses TRBV4-1 and TRBJ2-5; TRBD2 aligns across 7 bases. The V gene's germline CDR1 is MGHRA and CDR2 YSYEKL. This CDR3 has 15 residues. The V and J ends lost 4 bases and 3 bases, in that order; junction bases with no gene match: 8. Here the CDR3 reads CASSPQRGGKETQYF. CDR3 in DNA: TGCGCCAGCAGCCCCCAGCGGGGAGGGAAAGAGACCCAGTACTTC.

A note on this clonotype: The junction does not match germline at one end; this may be a read error. The chain is built from TRBV29-1 and TRBJ1-4, with a tentative D call TRBD1 (6 bases). Germline V CDR1 and CDR2: SQVTM, ANQGSEA. The CDR3 is made up of 12 amino acids. CDR3 DNA: TGCAGCCTTGAATCCGGGGGCGGTGAACCGTTTTTT. This translates into CSLESGGGEPFF.

Concerning this clonotype itself: Since no conserved phenylalanine or tryptophan closes the CDR3, a read error is the likely cause. The limits of the CDR3 on the DNA are not certain, so only TCRdb's listed CDR3 is given. The chain employs TRBV10-2 and TRBJ2-5; the D call in the table, TRBD2, was not verified against the DNA. Germline-derived CDR1 and CDR2 are WSHSY and SAAADI. The CDR3 length is 16 residues, termini included. CDR3 sequence: CASSAYLAGGPETQNL.

Comments on this clonotype: As the CDR3 is not closed by the conserved phenylalanine or tryptophan, this likely results from a read error. The chain joins TRBV5-1 to TRBJ1-2; tentative D call: TRBD1 (5 bases). Germline CDR1 is SGHRS and CDR2 is YFSETQ. The CDR3 runs 12 residues. V was clipped by 4 bases and J by 10 bases, with 14 bases between them. CDR3 bases: TGCGCCAGCAGCCCCGGGACCGGGTACTACACCTCC. Protein sequence: CASSPGTGYYTS.

Notes on this clonotype: Germline and junction disagree at one end, which may indicate a read error. V is TRBV20-1 and J is TRBJ2-6; D possibly matches TRBD1 or TRBD2 (5 bases each). Germline V gives CDR1 DFQATT, CDR2 SNEGSKA (reference sequence). This CDR3 is built from 14 residues. CDR3 in DNA: TGTAGTGTGGTGGGGGACTCTGGGGCCAACGTCCTGACTTTC. It encodes CSVVGDSGANVLTF.

The chain is built from TRBV5-4 and TRBJ2-1; 7 bases agree with TRBD2. Losses at the gene ends were 4 bases for V and 7 bases for J; bases not matched to a gene: 11. In germline, CDR1 is SGHNT, CDR2 YYREEE (reference sequence). The CDR3 has 15 residues. The CDR3 nucleotides are TGTGCCAGCAGCCCTATTAGCGGGTCTGTTAATGAGCAGTTCTTC. This translates into CASSPISGSVNEQFF. Supplemented by reference TRBV5-4 and TRBJ2-1, the full variable domain reads ETGVTQSPTHLIKTRGQQVTLRCSSQSGHNTVSWYQQALGQGPQFIFQYYREEENGRGNFPPRFSGLQFPNYSSELNVNALELDDSALYLCASSPISGSVNEQFFGPGTRLTVL.

The chain couples TRBV4-1 to TRBJ2-1; the match to TRBD2 covers 9 bases. The CDR3 spans 18 residues. CDR1 MGHRA and CDR2 YSYEKL come from the germline V gene. V shed 0 bases and J 15 bases; nucleotides not matched to a gene: 21. CDR3 DNA: TGCGCCAGCAGCCAAGATGCCCCTACTAGCGGGCTCTACAATGAGTGGTTCTTC. Translated, it gives CASSQDAPTSGLYNEWFF.